The clone carrying this T cell receptor (beta chain) occurred a few times. What it binds is unknown. This CDR3 has 14 residues. Per the germline V gene, CDR1 is SGHNT and CDR2 is YYREEE (reference sequence). V lost 4 bases to trimming and J lost 2 bases; unmatched junction nucleotides: 4. The source of the sample is a study of T cell repertoires in cytomegalovirus infection. The wider study: Shared public TCR beta signatures pointed to both CMV infection and a matching HLA type.

TCRdb recomputed calls from the reads with MiXCR, one row per CDR3 protein. The sample has 68,000 or so distinct CDR3 sequences; roughly 20% are singletons. This chain uses TRBV5-4 with TRBJ2-7; TRBD1 matches at 9 bases. The specimen was PBMCs, sequenced either directly or after in vitro stimulation (not recorded which). The clonotype was recovered from a human donor in good health (CMV status not recorded). Some clones in this sample may be carry-over from other donors' samples. The DNA of the CDR3 is TGTGCCAGCAGCCTGACAGGGGGGCCCTACGAGCAGTACGTC. Encoded protein: CASSLTGGPYEQYV.